This is a list of T cell receptor beta chains from one sample in a study of T cells in localized non-small cell lung cancer. Sequenced by immunoSEQ multiplex PCR; TCRdb stores in-frame clones only, minus some. The sample yields around 9,000 clones, around 41% seen once. This sample comprised lymph node tissue, obtained before any cancer treatment. The receptors derive from a woman between 35 and 70 years old with stage I lung adenocarcinoma. Each CDR3 is given with its conserved first and last residue. D genes are given only for firm matches. Size tells how often a clone was seen (once, few, many) or the class of an expanded clone, and some rows leave it out.

- | TRBJ2-1 | TRBD1 | TRBV29-1 | TGCAGCGTTGATGACAGGGTCTACAATGAGCAGTTCTTC | CSVDDRVYNEQFF
- | TRBJ2-3 | TRBD2 | TRBV4-1 | TGCGCCAGCAGCAGCTTAGCTTTAGCGGGGGGGCCGAAAGATACGCAGTATTTT | CASSSLALAGGPKDTQYF
once | TRBJ2-7 | - | TRBV10-3 | TGTGCCATCATGGGGCAGGGATCCTACGAGCAGTACTTC | CAIMGQGSYEQYF
- | TRBJ2-7 | TRBD1 | TRBV19 | TGTGCCAGTAGTACAGTTGGTAGGCAGGGGGCTGCCGAGCAGTACTTC | CASSTVGRQGAAEQYF
few | TRBJ2-1 | - | TRBV6-8 | TGTGCCAGCAGCCAAGAGGGGTACGGCCCCTACAATGAGCAGTTCTTC | CASSQEGYGPYNEQFF
few | TRBJ1-3 | - | TRBV12-5 | TGTGCTAGTGGTTTGGGAACCGGGACTCGTCGAAACACCATATATTTT | CASGLGTGTRRNTIYF
- | TRBJ1-6 | - | TRBV19 | TGTGCCAGTACCCTGGGGGCCGCAGGGGCTAATTCACCCCTCCACTTT | CASTLGAAGANSPLHF
once | TRBJ2-7 | TRBD1 | TRBV28 | TGTGCCAGCACCGAAGACAGGGGGCTTCGCGAGCAGTACTTC | CASTEDRGLREQYF
- | TRBJ2-5 | - | TRBV9 | TGTGCCAGCAGCGTAGAAGGGCGACCGTACCAAGAGACCCAGTACTTC | CASSVEGRPYQETQYF
- | TRBJ2-7 | - | TRBV28 | TGTGCCAGCAGCTCCGGGGCCCACAGGGCCTACGAGCAGTACTTC | CASSSGAHRAYEQYF